What follows are 28 T cell receptor beta chains derived from one specimen sequenced in a study of cytomegalovirus exposure and HLA in healthy donors. In the PCR, 60 Vbeta and 13 Jbeta primers were used. Clones were read by immunoSEQ multiplex PCR, and TCRdb kept only the in-frame ones, dropping some. This sample has 130,000 or so clones, with around 77% found just once. Sequenced: PBMCs. These receptors were collected from a woman in her sixties in good health and CMV-seronegative.

This clone was recorded only once. Other DNA sequences in the same sample also yield this CDR3. The rearrangement links TRBV5-1 to TRBJ2-7; D is ambiguous. This CDR3 region has 14 residues. Trimming cost V 0 bases and J 0 bases, with 7 bases left between them. From germline, CDR1 is SGHRS and CDR2 YFSETQ. The CDR3 here is CASSLAGDSYEQYF. The CDR3 nucleotides read TGCGCCAGCAGCTTGGCAGGCGACTCCTACGAGCAGTACTTC.

The gene calls are TRBV30 and TRBJ1-1, with D unclear. This CDR3 contains 14 residues. V lost 2 bases, J lost 4 bases, and 14 bases lay in between. Germline V gene data show CDR1 as GTSNPN and CDR2 as SVGIG (reference sequence). The CDR3 loop reads CAWSTGFFATEAFF. CDR3 sequence (DNA): TGTGCCTGGAGTACCGGGTTTTTCGCCACTGAAGCTTTCTTT.

V gene TRBV13 combines with J gene TRBJ1-1; possibly TRBD1 for D (5 bases). There are 14 residues in the CDR3. The germline V gene has CDR1 PRHDT and CDR2 FYEKMQ (reference sequence). V lost 4 bases and J 5 bases, leaving 14 bases between the germline ends. The CDR3 loop is CASSSGGVPTEAFF. CDR3 coding DNA: TGTGCCAGCAGCTCAGGAGGGGTTCCAACTGAAGCTTTCTTT. Complete variable domain (other parts from reference TRBV13 and TRBJ1-1): AAGVIQSPRHLIKEKRETATLKCYPIPRHDTVYWYQQGPGQDPQFLISFYEKMQSDKGSIPDRFSAQQFSDYHSELNMSSLELGDSALYFCASSSGGVPTEAFFGQGTRLTVV.

The genes are TRBV5-1 and TRBJ1-6, with unresolved D. V lost 0 bases to trimming and J lost 13 bases, with 11 bases between them. The CDR3 runs 13 residues. Looked up from germline, CDR1 is SGHRS and CDR2 is YFSETQ. CDR3 in amino acids: CASSLDRTGPLHF. CDR3 in DNA: TGCGCCAGCAGCTTGGACCGAACCGGGCCCCTCCACTTT.

V gene TRBV2 combines with J gene TRBJ1-1; TRBD1 aligns across 7 bases. Per germline, CDR1 SNHLY and CDR2 FYNNEI. This CDR3 has 15 residues. V trimming: 5 bases; J trimming: 0 bases; junction bases outside the gene matches: 6. The CDR3 bases are TGTGCCAGCAGTCGGCAGGGGGTGGTGAACACTGAAGCTTTCTTT. It is translated as CASSRQGVVNTEAFF.

The chain carries TRBV11-1 and TRBJ2-3; D is ambiguous. The CDR3 covers 14 residues. The V end was cut by 2 bases, the J end by 4 bases, with 10 bases between. The V gene's germline CDR1 is SGHAT and CDR2 FQDESV (reference sequence). The CDR3 nucleotides are TGTGCCAGCAGCTTATCGGTCCTGGCAGATACGCAGTATTTT. Translated: CASSLSVLADTQYF.

V and J are TRBV5-1 and TRBJ1-1; TRBD1 aligns across 8 bases. Losses at the gene ends were 0 bases for V and 1 base for J; bases not matched to a gene: 8. This CDR3 contains 17 residues. Germline V gene lookup returns CDR1 SGHRS and CDR2 YFSETQ. In nucleotides, the CDR3 is TGCGCCAGCAGCTTGGTTCCCCAAGGACAGGGGAACACTGAAGCTTTCTTT. Translating gives CASSLVPQGQGNTEAFF.

The chain recombines TRBV27 with TRBJ2-1; 8 nucleotides agree with TRBD2. This CDR3 contains 15 residues. After removal of 4 bases from V and 8 bases from J, the junction contained 10 bases not matched to a gene. From germline, CDR1 is MNHEY and CDR2 SMNVEV (reference sequence). CDR3 DNA sequence: TGTGCCAGCAGTTCCGGGACTAGGCCTTGGGATGAGCAGTTCTTC. This gives the protein CASSSGTRPWDEQFF.

J is TRBJ2-7 and V is TRBV19, with 11 positions matching TRBD1. There are 15 residues in the CDR3. V trimming: 5 bases; J trimming: 4 bases; junction bases outside the gene matches: 7. Germline-derived CDR1 and CDR2 are LNHDA and SQIVND (reference sequence). CDR3: CASSPMDRGRYEQYF. The CDR3 bases are TGTGCCAGTAGTCCAATGGACAGGGGGCGTTACGAGCAGTACTTC. The variable domain in full, with the rest retrieved from reference TRBV19 and TRBJ2-7, is DGGITQSPKYLFRKEGQNVTLSCEQNLNHDAMYWYRQDPGQGLRLIYYSQIVNDFQKGDIAEGYSVSREKKESFPLTVTSAQKNPTAFYLCASSPMDRGRYEQYFGPGTRLTVT.

This clone has a handful of counts. This chain uses TRBV4-1 with TRBJ1-5; 7 nucleotides align to TRBD1. J lost 4 bases, V lost 1 base, and 4 bases had no gene match. CDR3 length equals 15 residues. The germline gives CDR1 MGHRA, CDR2 YSYEKL. Here the CDR3 DNA reads TGCGCCAGCAGCCAAGCCGGGACAGCGAATCAGCCCCAGCATTTT. This gives the protein CASSQAGTANQPQHF.

A single count supports this clone. V and J are TRBV5-6 and TRBJ2-2; TRBD1 matches at 8 bases. The CDR3 covers 16 residues. V dropped 4 bases and J dropped 7; count of bases not matched to a gene: 12. Germline V CDR1 and CDR2: SGHDT, YYEEEE. CDR3 residues: CASSQLWTGKDGELFF. CDR3 DNA: TGTGCCAGCAGCCAATTGTGGACAGGGAAGGACGGGGAGCTGTTTTTT.

This chain links TRBV4-2 with TRBJ1-1; tentatively, D is TRBD1 (6 bases). The germline gives CDR1 LGHNA, CDR2 YNFKEQ. The CDR3 runs to 17 residues. V lost 1 base and J 7 bases, leaving 22 bases between the germline ends. CDR3 DNA: TGTGCCAGCAGCCAAGTGTCGGCCGTGGCAGGGGCATTTGAAGCTTTCTTT. Translation: CASSQVSAVAGAFEAFF.

This clone was seen once. The chain employs TRBV11-2 and TRBJ2-2, with a tentative D call TRBD2 (7 bases). The CDR3 extends over 15 amino acids. Germline loops: CDR1 SGHAT, CDR2 FQNNGV. V shed 5 bases and J shed 0 bases, with 10 bases lying between them. CDR3 in DNA: TGTGCCAGCAGCCTGCGGGGGCCGAACACCGGGGAGCTGTTTTTT. Translated: CASSLRGPNTGELFF.

J is TRBJ1-1 and V is TRBV9; D not resolved. The CDR3 covers 12 residues. Trimming removed 3 bases from V and 4 bases from J, with 7 bases in between. Per germline, CDR1 SGDLS and CDR2 YYNGEE. This CDR3 reads CASSAGSTEAFF. In nucleotides, the CDR3 is TGTGCCAGCAGCGCAGGATCCACTGAAGCTTTCTTT.

V is TRBV4-1 and J is TRBJ2-7; 8 positions agree with TRBD1. The CDR3 sequence is 19 residues long. V shed 2 bases, J shed 1 base, and the junction held 16 bases outside the gene matches. The germline V gene encodes CDR1 MGHRA and CDR2 YSYEKL. CDR3 DNA sequence: TGCGCCAGCAGCCAACCTTCACCGGACAGGGCCTCTTCTTCCTACGAGCAGTACTTC. Translation gives CASSQPSPDRASSSYEQYF.

Points on this clone: At one end the junction does not follow the germline gene, possibly because of a read error. This chain connects TRBV7-9 to TRBJ1-1; D is possibly TRBD1 (5 bases). In germline, CDR1 is SEHNR, CDR2 FQNEAQ (reference sequence). The CDR3 has 11 amino acids. CDR3 region: CSSGTGRGAFF. As DNA, the CDR3 is TGTTCCAGCGGGACGGGGCGGGGAGCTTTCTTT.

The chain's CDR3 is CASSLNKGQLPGKEKLFF. DNA of the CDR3: TGTGCCAGCAGCTTAAACAAGGGACAGCTACCCGGGAAGGAAAAACTGTTTTTT. V usage is TRBV7-6 and J usage is TRBJ1-4; 7 positions match TRBD1. V shed 2 bases, J shed 8 bases, and the junction held 17 bases outside the gene matches. The CDR3 loop spans 18 amino acids. Germline-derived CDR1 and CDR2 are SGHVS and FNYEAQ.

The gene calls are TRBV4-1 and TRBJ2-2, with TRBD1 identical over 9 bases. V was clipped by 2 bases and J by 6 bases; unmatched bases: 7. CDR1 MGHRA and CDR2 YSYEKL come from the germline V gene. This CDR3 comprises 16 residues. In DNA, the CDR3 is TGCGCCAGCAGCCAAAGGGACAGGGCGTTCTCCGGGGAGCTGTTTTTT. Its protein product is CASSQRDRAFSGELFF.

This chain links TRBV28 with TRBJ2-7; 7 bases align to TRBD1. The CDR3 has 14 residues. The J segment lost 2 bases and the V segment lost 6 bases, leaving 7 bases of the junction unmatched. CDR1 is MDHEN, CDR2 SYDVKM, per germline. As DNA, the CDR3 is TGTGCCAGCAGGAAGCAACAGGGGCCCTACGAGCAGTACTTC. Its translation is CASRKQQGPYEQYF.

The rearrangement joins TRBV18 to TRBJ1-1; 9 bases agree with TRBD1. V shed 2 bases, J shed 4 bases, and the junction held 5 bases outside the gene matches. The CDR3 totals 15 residues. Germline V lookup: CDR1 KGHSH, CDR2 LQKENI. The chain's CDR3 is CASSPSGQGTTEAFF. In nucleotides, the CDR3 is TGTGCCAGCTCACCATCGGGACAGGGAACCACTGAAGCTTTCTTT.

This clone was recorded once. The V call is TRBV4-1, the J call TRBJ2-7; 10 bases are a match to TRBD1. CDR1 MGHRA and CDR2 YSYEKL come from the germline V gene. The CDR3 totals 13 residues. Trimming took 4 bases from V and 6 from J; bases not matched to a gene: 3. CDR3 sequence reads: CASSPRTGGEQYF. The CDR3, as DNA: TGCGCCAGCAGCCCGAGGACAGGGGGCGAGCAGTACTTC.

The chain is built from TRBV15 and TRBJ2-7, with TRBD2 matching over 10 bases. CDR1 LNHNV and CDR2 YYDKDF come from the germline V gene (reference sequence). The length of the CDR3 is 15 residues. Losses at the gene ends were 5 bases for V and 4 bases for J; bases not matched to a gene: 8. The CDR3: CATSGTSGELYEQYF. The CDR3 bases are TGTGCCACCAGCGGCACTAGCGGGGAACTTTACGAGCAGTACTTC.

The V call is TRBV5-1, the J call TRBJ2-7, with TRBD1 matching over 7 bases. Germline CDR1 SGHRS, CDR2 YFSETQ. J was trimmed by 2 bases and V by 4 bases; bases with no gene match: 9. The CDR3 sequence is 15 residues long. The CDR3 DNA is TGCGCCAGCAGCGAACCGACAGGGACGGCCTACGAGCAGTACTTC. Residues: CASSEPTGTAYEQYF.

V gene TRBV14 combines with J gene TRBJ2-5; 10 nucleotides agree with TRBD2. The germline gives CDR1 SGHDN, CDR2 FVKESK. CDR3 length: 18 amino acids. The V segment lost 4 bases and the J segment 2 bases; nucleotides outside the gene matches: 13. CDR3 sequence (DNA): TGTGCCAGCAGCCGTCCTAGCGGGAGAGGGGTCCAACAAGAGACCCAGTACTTC. This codes for CASSRPSGRGVQQETQYF. Based on the CDR3 plus reference TRBV14 and TRBJ2-5, the full variable domain is EAGVTQFPSHSVIEKGQTVTLRCDPISGHDNLYWYRRVMGKEIKFLLHFVKESKQDESGMPNNRFLAERTGGTYSTLKVQPAELEDSGVYFCASSRPSGRGVQQETQYFGPGTRLLVL.

The chain is built from TRBV11-1 and TRBJ2-1; TRBD2 agrees at 9 bases. Germline CDR1 and CDR2: SGHAT and FQDESV (reference sequence). The CDR3 sequence is 16 residues long. The V segment lost 4 bases and the J segment 9 bases; nucleotides outside the gene matches: 13. The CDR3 region has the DNA TGTGCCAGCAGCTCCAGTACGGTGGAAGCGGGAGGTGAGCAGTTCTTC. Its translation: CASSSSTVEAGGEQFF.

This clone was seen only once. This sequence joins TRBV7-3 and TRBJ1-2; 7 bases match TRBD1. Trimming at V came to 5 bases and at J to 3 bases, leaving 12 bases not matched to a gene. The CDR3 covers 16 residues. Germline CDR1 is SGHTA and CDR2 is FQGTGA. CDR3 region: CASSTGGQGDYYGYTF. In nucleotides, the CDR3 is TGTGCCAGCAGCACGGGGGGGCAGGGGGACTACTATGGCTACACCTTC.

The table lists this clone with a few counts. The rearrangement joins TRBV6-5 to TRBJ1-5; perhaps TRBD1 as D (6 bases). The CDR3 totals 14 residues. V shed 6 bases and J shed 7 bases, with 16 bases lying between them. CDR1 is MNHEY and CDR2 is SVGAGI in the germline V gene. This chain's CDR3 is CASRTGGGQQPQHF. The CDR3 bases are TGTGCCAGCAGAACGGGAGGGGGACAACAGCCCCAGCATTTT.

The J gene is TRBJ2-1, the V gene TRBV7-3; D is unclear. Germline CDR1 SGHTA, CDR2 FQGTGA. Deletions cut 2 bases from V and 5 bases from J, with 4 bases between. The CDR3 extends over 12 amino acids. The CDR3 bases are TGTGCCAGCAGCTTACCCGACAATGAGCAGTTCTTC. Its translation: CASSLPDNEQFF.